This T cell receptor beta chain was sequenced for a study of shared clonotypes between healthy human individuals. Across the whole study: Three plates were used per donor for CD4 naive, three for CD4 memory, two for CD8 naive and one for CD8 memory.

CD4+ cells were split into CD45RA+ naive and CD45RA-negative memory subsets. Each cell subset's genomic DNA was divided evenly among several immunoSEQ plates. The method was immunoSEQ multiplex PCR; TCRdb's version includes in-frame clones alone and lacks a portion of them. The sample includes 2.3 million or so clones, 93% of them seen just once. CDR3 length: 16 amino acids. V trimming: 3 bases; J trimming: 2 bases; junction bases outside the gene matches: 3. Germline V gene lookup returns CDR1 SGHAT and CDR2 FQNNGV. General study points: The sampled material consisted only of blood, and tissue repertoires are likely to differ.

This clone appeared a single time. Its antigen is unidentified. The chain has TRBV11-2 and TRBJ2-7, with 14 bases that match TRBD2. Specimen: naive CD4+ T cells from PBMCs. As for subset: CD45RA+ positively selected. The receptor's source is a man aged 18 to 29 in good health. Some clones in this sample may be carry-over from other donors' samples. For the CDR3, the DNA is TGTGCCAGCAGCTTCGGGACTAGCGGGAGAACCTACGAGCAGTACTTC. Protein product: CASSFGTSGRTYEQYF.